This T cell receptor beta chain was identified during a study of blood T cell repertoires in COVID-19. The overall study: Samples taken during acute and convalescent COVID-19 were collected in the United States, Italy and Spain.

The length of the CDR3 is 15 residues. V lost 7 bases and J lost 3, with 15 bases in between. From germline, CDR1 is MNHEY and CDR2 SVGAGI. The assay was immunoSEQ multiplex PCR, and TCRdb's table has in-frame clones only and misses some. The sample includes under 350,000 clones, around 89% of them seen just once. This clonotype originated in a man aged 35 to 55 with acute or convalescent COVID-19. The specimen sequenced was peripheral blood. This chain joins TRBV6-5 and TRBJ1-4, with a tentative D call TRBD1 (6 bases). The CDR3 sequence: CASTQAGAANEKLFF. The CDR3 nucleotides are TGTGCCAGCACCCAAGCGGGGGCGGCTAATGAAAAACTGTTTTTT.